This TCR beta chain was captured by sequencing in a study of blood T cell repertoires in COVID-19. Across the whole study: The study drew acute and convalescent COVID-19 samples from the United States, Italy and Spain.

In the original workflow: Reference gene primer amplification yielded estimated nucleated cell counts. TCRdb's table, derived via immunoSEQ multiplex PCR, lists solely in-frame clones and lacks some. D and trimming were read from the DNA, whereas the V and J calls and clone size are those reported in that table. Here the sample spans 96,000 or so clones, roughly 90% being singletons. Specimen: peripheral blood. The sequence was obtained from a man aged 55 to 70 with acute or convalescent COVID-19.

CDR3 loop: CASSPTDRAGAGELFF. CDR3 DNA: TGTGCCAGCTCACCTACGGACAGGGCAGGGGCCGGGGAGCTGTTTTTT. The chain couples TRBV18 to TRBJ2-2; 8 bases fit TRBD1. CDR1 and CDR2 from the germline V gene are KGHSH and LQKENI. This CDR3 comprises 16 residues. V was clipped by 3 bases and J by 6 bases; unmatched bases: 9.